This T cell receptor (beta chain) came from a study of blood T cell repertoires in COVID-19. The wider study: There were acute and convalescent COVID-19 samples, and they came from the United States, Italy and Spain. The analysed material was cDNA or gDNA that came from T cells, B-cell-depleted T cells, or PBMCs.

TCRdb's table, derived via immunoSEQ multiplex PCR, lists solely in-frame clones and lacks some. The table shows 400,000 to 500,000 clones, with about 88% occurring only once. There are 15 residues in the CDR3. Germline CDR1 and CDR2: LNHDA and SQIVND (reference sequence). Trimming at V came to 4 bases and at J to 4 bases, leaving 9 bases not matched to a gene. Individuals drawn from under 30 US areas were about 18 to 90 years old. Within 2 weeks of study entry, exposed participants had contacted a PCR-confirmed or clinician-diagnosed COVID-19 case. The rearrangement joins TRBV19 to TRBJ2-7; TRBD1 matches at 8 bases. Specimen: PBMCs or T cells enriched from blood (not recorded which). The receptor's source is a woman aged 18-30 years who had been exposed to COVID-19. DNA of the CDR3: TGTGCCAGTAGTACCTCGGCCAGGGGGCCTTACGAGCAGTACTTC. This codes for CASSTSARGPYEQYF. Looking up the rest from reference TRBV19 and TRBJ2-7 gives the full variable domain: DGGITQSPKYLFRKEGQNVTLSCEQNLNHDAMYWYRQDPGQGLRLIYYSQIVNDFQKGDIAEGYSVSREKKESFPLTVTSAQKNPTAFYLCASSTSARGPYEQYFGPGTRLTVT.